A single T cell receptor beta chain is shown here with its context. The sample comes from a study of T cell responses to AZD1222 COVID-19 vaccine. Between the trimmed V and J ends, which lost 1 base and 1 base, there was a span of 5 bases. The length of the CDR3 is 14 residues. CDR1 MNHNS and CDR2 SASEGT come from the germline V gene. TCRdb keeps only in-frame clones here, not all; method: immunoSEQ multiplex PCR. The table records 150,000 to 200,000 clones, approximately 94% of them present only once. The chain combines TRBV6-1 with TRBJ1-5; no clear D. The receptor was derived from an adult who received the AZD1222 COVID-19 vaccine. Sequenced material: peripheral blood, taken 28 days after the second AZD1222 dose. As DNA, the CDR3 is TGTGCCAGCAGTGAAGAAGCCAGCAATCAGCCCCAGCATTTT. Translation: CASSEEASNQPQHF.